A selection of T cell receptor beta chains follows, all from one sample in a study of T cells in Graves' hyperthyroidism and ophthalmopathy. Each CDR3 protein is one row after TCRdb ran MiXCR on the multiplex PCR reads. This table has some 620,000 distinct CDR3 sequences, 16% appearing once. The sequenced sample consisted of blood. These receptors were obtained from a woman in her twenties or thirties with Graves' hyperthyroidism. The CDR3 runs from the conserved cysteine through the conserved F or W. D genes are given only for firm matches. Rows may omit the clone size; those that give it use once, few, many or a size class.

clone_size	v_call	d_call	j_call	cdr3_aa	cdr3_nt
many	TRBV5-1	-	TRBJ1-5	CASSLGDLPNQPQHF	TGCGCCAGCAGCTTGGGTGACTTACCTAATCAGCCCCAGCATTTT
many	TRBV2	-	TRBJ2-6	CASRTGDSGANVLTF	TGTGCCAGCAGGACAGGCGACTCTGGGGCCAACGTCCTGACTTTC
many	TRBV7-9	-	TRBJ2-1	CASSLARWTEQFF	TGTGCCAGCAGCTTAGCGCGTTGGACTGAGCAGTTCTTC
many	TRBV2	-	TRBJ1-6	CASKGGDYSYNSPLHF	TGTGCCAGCAAGGGAGGCGATTACTCCTATAATTCACCCCTCCACTTT
many	TRBV28	-	TRBJ2-3	CASSSGAALGDTQYF	TGTGCCAGCAGTTCTGGCGCGGCCCTCGGAGATACGCAGTATTTT
-	TRBV29-1	-	TRBJ1-3	CSVSFGQSPGNTIYF	TGCAGCGTTTCCTTCGGACAGAGCCCTGGAAACACCATATATTTT
few	TRBV5-1	-	TRBJ2-7	CASSLMGRYYEQYF	TGCGCCAGCAGCTTAATGGGCCGCTACTACGAGCAGTACTTC
many	TRBV2	TRBD2	TRBJ2-2	CASRPTSWGTGELFF	TGTGCCTCCCGCCCGACTAGCTGGGGCACCGGGGAGCTGTTTTTT
many	TRBV11-2	-	TRBJ2-3	CASSFGRTDTQYF	TGTGCCAGCAGCTTCGGCCGAACAGATACGCAGTATTTT
-	TRBV6-1	-	TRBJ2-2	CASSAHGDKLIGELFF	TGTGCCAGCAGTGCCCATGGGGACAAACTTATCGGGGAGCTGTTTTTT
few	TRBV20-1	TRBD2	TRBJ2-1	CSAWTSGRSISYNEQFF	TGCAGTGCTTGGACTAGCGGGAGGTCCATCTCCTACAATGAGCAGTTCTTC
many	TRBV18	-	TRBJ2-1	CASSPRTVHEQFF	TGTGCCAGCTCACCTCGGACAGTCCATGAGCAGTTCTTC
many	TRBV28	-	TRBJ2-1	CASSHGSRDEQFF	TGTGCCAGCAGCCACGGGAGCAGAGATGAGCAGTTCTTC
few	TRBV20-1	TRBD2	TRBJ2-1	CSARDRTSGRASYNEQFF	TGCAGTGCTAGAGATCGGACTAGCGGGAGGGCATCCTACAATGAGCAGTTCTTC
many	TRBV7-2	-	TRBJ2-3	CASRMPSTDTQYF	TGTGCCAGCAGGATGCCTAGCACAGATACGCAGTATTTT
-	TRBV3-1	-	TRBJ1-2	CVSSQGLNYGYTF	TGTGTCAGCAGCCAAGGCCTCAACTATGGCTACACCTTC
many	TRBV11-2	-	TRBJ2-2	CASSLRVSLRANTGELFF	TGTGCCAGCAGCTTAAGGGTCTCCTTGCGGGCGAACACCGGGGAGCTGTTTTTT
many	TRBV28	TRBD2	TRBJ2-7	CASSESSSGSREQYF	TGTGCCAGCAGTGAGAGTTCTAGCGGGAGTCGCGAGCAGTACTTC
many	TRBV7-3	-	TRBJ1-1	CASRALGAAEAFF	TGTGCCAGCAGGGCACTCGGGGCTGCTGAAGCTTTCTTT
many	TRBV28	TRBD1	TRBJ2-5	CASSFTGGRETQYF	TGTGCCAGCAGTTTTACAGGGGGGAGAGAGACCCAGTACTTC
few	TRBV27	-	TRBJ1-2	CASSFRGIGNYGYTF	TGTGCCAGCAGTTTCCGGGGGATAGGTAACTATGGCTACACCTTC
few	TRBV6-2/TRBV6-3	-	TRBJ2-2	CASSYAGQYTGELFF	TGTGCCAGCAGTTACGCCGGGCAGTACACCGGGGAGCTGTTTTTT
few	TRBV4-1	TRBD1	TRBJ1-5	CASSQVTGDQPQHF	TGCGCCAGCAGCCAAGTAACAGGGGATCAGCCCCAGCATTTT
many	TRBV5-1	-	TRBJ2-3	CASSLVNPPQDSQYF	TGCGCCAGCAGCTTGGTTAACCCCCCCCAGGATTCGCAGTATTTT
many	TRBV20-1	-	TRBJ2-7	CSANSRREFGSYEQYF	TGCAGTGCTAACTCCAGGAGGGAGTTCGGATCCTACGAGCAGTACTTC
-	TRBV28	TRBD2	TRBJ2-5	CASLAGASETQYF	TGTGCCAGCTTAGCGGGAGCTTCCGAGACCCAGTACTTC
-	TRBV6-1	-	TRBJ1-5	CASSNDPQMKSNQPQHF	TGTGCCAGCAGTAACGACCCGCAAATGAAAAGCAATCAGCCCCAGCATTTT
-	TRBV19	-	TRBJ1-3	CASSSESRDTIYF	TGTGCCAGTAGTTCGGAATCCCGAGACACCATATATTTT
many	TRBV12-5	-	TRBJ1-1	CASGLSGAEAFF	TGTGCTAGTGGTTTGTCTGGAGCTGAAGCTTTCTTT
-	TRBV4-1	-	TRBJ1-1	CASSQGSENTEAFF	TGCGCCAGCAGCCAAGGAAGTGAGAACACTGAAGCTTTCTTT
-	TRBV6-5	-	TRBJ1-6	CASSSGGVWNSPLHF	TGTGCCAGCAGTTCCGGGGGGGTGTGGAATTCACCCCTCCACTTT
-	TRBV27	-	TRBJ1-4	CASRKQGVSEKLFF	TGTGCCAGCAGGAAACAGGGCGTAAGTGAAAAACTGTTTTTT
-	TRBV7-2	TRBD2	TRBJ2-1	CASSRGGVANEQFF	TGTGCCAGCAGCCGGGGAGGGGTAGCGAATGAGCAGTTCTTC
few	TRBV7-9	TRBD1	TRBJ1-4	CASSLDRGSEKLFF	TGTGCCAGCAGCTTAGACAGGGGGTCTGAAAAACTGTTTTTT
many	TRBV5-6	-	TRBJ2-1	CASSPLVAALYNEQFF	TGTGCCAGCAGCCCGCTCGTAGCGGCACTCTACAATGAGCAGTTCTTC
many	TRBV6-1	TRBD2	TRBJ2-7	CASSDPPSGKGYEQYF	TGTGCCAGCAGTGACCCCCCTAGCGGGAAGGGTTACGAGCAGTACTTC
many	TRBV28	TRBD2	TRBJ2-7	CASSLTLWGLTSGYEQYF	TGTGCCAGCAGTTTAACCCTATGGGGATTGACTAGCGGATACGAGCAGTACTTC
few	TRBV19	TRBD2	TRBJ2-3	CASTSLGLARGTDTQYF	TGTGCCAGTACTTCTCTGGGACTAGCGAGGGGAACAGATACGCAGTATTTT
many	TRBV6-1	TRBD1	TRBJ2-1	CASTEAGQGRDNEQFF	TGTGCCAGCACCGAAGCGGGACAGGGCCGGGACAATGAGCAGTTCTTC
-	TRBV3-1	-	TRBJ2-7	CASSQETGPYEQYF	TGTGCCAGCAGCCAAGAAACAGGACCCTACGAGCAGTACTTC
-	TRBV18	TRBD1	TRBJ1-1	CASSPPGGSFTEAFF	TGTGCCAGCTCACCTCCAGGGGGTAGTTTCACTGAAGCTTTCTTT
many	TRBV6-1	TRBD1	TRBJ1-1	CASSELRGTEAFF	TGTGCCAGCAGTGAACTCAGGGGGACTGAAGCTTTCTTT
many	TRBV2	-	TRBJ1-2	CASKQARPYGYTF	TGTGCCAGCAAACAGGCGAGGCCATATGGCTACACCTTC
many	TRBV12-5	-	TRBJ1-1	CASGLLENTEAFF	TGTGCTAGTGGTTTGCTAGAGAACACTGAAGCTTTCTTT
few	TRBV6-1	-	TRBJ2-2	CASRADGLTGEPFF	TGTGCCAGCAGAGCCGACGGTCTCACCGGGGAGCCGTTTTTT
-	TRBV6-5	-	TRBJ2-7	CASSYDGTQAYEQYF	TGTGCCAGCAGTTACGACGGGACCCAAGCCTACGAGCAGTACTTC
-	TRBV19	TRBD2	TRBJ2-1	CASSTKLAGGPQEQFF	TGTGCCAGTAGTACGAAACTAGCGGGAGGGCCCCAAGAGCAGTTCTTC
many	TRBV18	TRBD1	TRBJ2-1	CASSPKTGKSYNEQFF	TGTGCCAGCTCACCCAAGACAGGGAAGTCTTACAATGAGCAGTTCTTC
-	TRBV12-3/TRBV12-4	-	TRBJ2-7	CASSFFSDRSPEPYEQYF	TGTGCCAGCAGTTTTTTCTCGGACAGATCCCCTGAACCCTACGAGCAGTACTTC
many	TRBV2	-	TRBJ1-5	CASSDSFGGGQPQHF	TGTGCCAGCAGTGATAGTTTTGGGGGCGGGCAGCCCCAGCATTTT
few	TRBV15	-	TRBJ1-1	CATSGMEGVRTEAFF	TGTGCCACCAGCGGGATGGAGGGCGTAAGGACTGAAGCTTTCTTT
-	TRBV28	-	TRBJ2-2	CASSFNRWSRGGELFF	TGTGCCAGCAGTTTTAATAGGTGGTCTAGGGGCGGGGAGCTGTTTTTT
-	TRBV6-1	-	TRBJ2-7	CASSEGRDASYEQYF	TGTGCCAGCAGTGAGGGCAGGGATGCATCCTACGAGCAGTACTTC
few	TRBV3-1	-	TRBJ1-3	CASRIDNSGNTIYF	TGTGCCAGCAGGATCGACAACTCTGGAAACACCATATATTTT
few	TRBV7-2	-	TRBJ1-5	CASSLEGSLGQLPQHF	TGTGCCAGCAGCTTAGAAGGTTCGCTGGGGCAGCTGCCCCAGCATTTT
many	TRBV6-1	-	TRBJ1-1	CASRRYRASSEAFF	TGTGCCAGTCGGAGATACAGGGCGTCCAGTGAAGCTTTCTTT
many	TRBV20-1	-	TRBJ1-2	CSAYPATATNYGYTF	TGCAGTGCTTACCCCGCGACAGCAACAAACTATGGCTACACCTTC
-	TRBV12-5	-	TRBJ1-1	CASGLEEGSNTEAFF	TGTGCTAGTGGTTTGGAGGAGGGTTCGAACACTGAAGCTTTCTTT
few	TRBV15	TRBD1	TRBJ1-5	CATGQGTYQPQHF	TGTGCCACGGGACAGGGGACCTATCAGCCCCAGCATTTT